The 13 T cell receptor beta chains listed next were all sequenced from one sample in a study of shared clonotypes between healthy human individuals. The assay was immunoSEQ multiplex PCR, and TCRdb's table has in-frame clones only and misses some. Of fewer than 550,000 clones in the sample, approximately 79% were seen once. The material sequenced was PBMCs. The origin of the receptors is a middle-aged woman in good health. Some clones in this sample may be carry-over from other donors' samples.

The chain joins TRBV9 to TRBJ2-6; the D is unclear. This CDR3 contains 16 residues. V lost 3 bases and J 1 base, leaving 11 bases between the germline ends. The germline V gene encodes CDR1 SGDLS and CDR2 YYNGEE. As DNA, the CDR3 is TGTGCCAGCAGCGGCCCTTCTGGGTCTGGGGCCAACGTCCTGACTTTC. This gives the protein CASSGPSGSGANVLTF.

The V and J genes are TRBV5-1 and TRBJ2-2, with a weak D call TRBD2 (5 bases). V lost 0 bases and J 9 bases, leaving 21 bases between the germline ends. The CDR3 runs 17 residues. The germline V gene has CDR1 SGHRS and CDR2 YFSETQ. The CDR3 reads CASSLVGSSRQPRELFF. The CDR3 nucleotides read TGCGCCAGCAGCTTGGTGGGGTCTAGCCGCCAACCAAGGGAGCTGTTTTTT.

This clone has only one observation. The chain has TRBV2 and TRBJ2-1; the match to TRBD2 covers 12 bases. J gave up 9 bases and V 6 bases, and 6 bases lay outside the gene matches. The CDR3 has 14 residues. Germline lookup yields CDR1 SNHLY and CDR2 FYNNEI. The CDR3 reads CASRTSGSLSEQFF. The CDR3 region has the DNA TGTGCCAGCAGGACTAGCGGGAGTTTAAGTGAGCAGTTCTTC.

With regard to this clone: Additional DNA sequences in this sample encode the identical CDR3. V usage is TRBV4-2 and J usage is TRBJ1-2; D ambiguous. V was cut by 0 bases and J by 2 bases, with 7 bases left in between. The CDR3 length is 14 residues. Germline V gene lookup returns CDR1 LGHNA and CDR2 YNFKEQ. The CDR3 DNA is TGTGCCAGCAGCCAAGACCTGGGGAACTATGGCTACACCTTC. Translated, it gives CASSQDLGNYGYTF.

Here the CDR3 DNA reads TGCGCCAGCAGCTTGGCGGGAGCCGGGGAGACCCAGTACTTC. It yields the protein CASSLAGAGETQYF. The genes are TRBV5-1 and TRBJ2-5; weak D call: TRBD2 (6 bases). With 0 bases removed from V and 5 bases from J, the gap between germline ends came to 11 bases. CDR1 SGHRS and CDR2 YFSETQ come from the germline V gene. The length of the CDR3 is 14 residues.

In nucleotides, the CDR3 is TGTGCCAGCAGCTTAAGATCGGGACTAGCGAGCACAGATACGCAGTATTTT. Translation gives CASSLRSGLASTDTQYF. The chain is built from TRBV7-3 and TRBJ2-3; 10 bases align to TRBD2. V was clipped by 1 base and J by 0 bases; unmatched bases: 4. The CDR3 contains 17 residues. Germline lookup yields CDR1 SGHTA and CDR2 FQGTGA.

V gene TRBV28 combines with J gene TRBJ1-2; D ambiguous. The CDR3 covers 19 residues. Between the trimmed V and J ends, which lost 2 bases and 2 bases, there was a span of 24 bases. CDR1 MDHEN and CDR2 SYDVKM come from the germline V gene. This CDR3 is CASSLAGLQPDKGNYGYTF. DNA of the CDR3: TGTGCCAGCAGTTTAGCCGGTCTCCAACCGGATAAAGGGAACTATGGCTACACCTTC.

The chain couples TRBV19 to TRBJ2-2; D possibly corresponds to TRBD2 (6 bases). Trimming shortened V by 3 bases and J by 4 bases, and 15 bases separated the two germline ends. This CDR3 comprises 16 residues. Germline V gives CDR1 LNHDA, CDR2 SQIVND (reference sequence). The DNA for the CDR3 is TGTGCCAGTAGTATTAACCCTGGGACTGGCACCGGGGAGCTGTTTTTT. It yields the protein CASSINPGTGTGELFF.

The chain uses TRBV13 and TRBJ2-7, with 7 nucleotides matching TRBD1. The CDR3 totals 14 residues. V lost 3 bases, J lost 3 bases, and 5 bases stayed unmatched. Germline lookup yields CDR1 PRHDT and CDR2 FYEKMQ (reference sequence). The CDR3 nucleotides read TGTGCCAGCAGCTTTCGGCAGGGGGACTACGAGCAGTACTTC. This translates into CASSFRQGDYEQYF.

This clone was recorded many times. V usage is TRBV6-1 and J usage is TRBJ1-2; D perhaps matches TRBD1 (5 bases). Germline V lookup: CDR1 MNHNS, CDR2 SASEGT. V was clipped by 7 bases and J by 1 base, with 13 bases between them. The CDR3 spans 14 residues. For the CDR3, the DNA is TGTGCCAGCACTCCCGGGGGGGATAACTATGGCTACACCTTC. Amino acid sequence: CASTPGGDNYGYTF.

This clone was observed a single time. The chain is built from TRBV19 and TRBJ2-7; tentatively, D is TRBD1 (6 bases). CDR3 length: 13 residues. V was clipped by 1 base and J by 3 bases, with 7 bases between them. CDR1 is LNHDA, CDR2 SQIVND, per germline (reference sequence). The CDR3 sequence is CASSIAGDYEQYF. CDR3 in DNA: TGTGCCAGTAGTATAGCAGGGGACTACGAGCAGTACTTC.

The CDR3 DNA follows: TGTGCCAGCAGCTCGGACAGGGGCAGACTAGTGAGCACAGATACGCAGTATTTT. It encodes CASSSDRGRLVSTDTQYF. The gene calls are TRBV7-9 and TRBJ2-3, with 9 bases identical to TRBD1. CDR3 length equals 18 residues. V lost 4 bases to trimming and J lost 0 bases; unmatched junction nucleotides: 11. Per the germline V gene, CDR1 is SEHNR and CDR2 is FQNEAQ (reference sequence). Drawing the rest from reference TRBV7-9 and TRBJ2-3, the complete variable domain is DTGVSQNPRHKITKRGQNVTFRCDPISEHNRLYWYRQTLGQGPEFLTYFQNEAQLEKSRLLSDRFSAERPKGSFSTLEIQRTEQGDSAMYLCASSSDRGRLVSTDTQYFGPGTRLTVL.

The chain is built from TRBV2 and TRBJ2-2, with 7 bases fitting TRBD2. CDR3 length: 14 amino acids. J gave up 5 bases and V 6 bases, and 6 bases lay outside the gene matches. Germline loops: CDR1 SNHLY, CDR2 FYNNEI. In nucleotides, the CDR3 is TGTGCCAGCAGGAGACTAGCAGTTACCGGGGAGCTGTTTTTT. Protein product: CASRRLAVTGELFF.